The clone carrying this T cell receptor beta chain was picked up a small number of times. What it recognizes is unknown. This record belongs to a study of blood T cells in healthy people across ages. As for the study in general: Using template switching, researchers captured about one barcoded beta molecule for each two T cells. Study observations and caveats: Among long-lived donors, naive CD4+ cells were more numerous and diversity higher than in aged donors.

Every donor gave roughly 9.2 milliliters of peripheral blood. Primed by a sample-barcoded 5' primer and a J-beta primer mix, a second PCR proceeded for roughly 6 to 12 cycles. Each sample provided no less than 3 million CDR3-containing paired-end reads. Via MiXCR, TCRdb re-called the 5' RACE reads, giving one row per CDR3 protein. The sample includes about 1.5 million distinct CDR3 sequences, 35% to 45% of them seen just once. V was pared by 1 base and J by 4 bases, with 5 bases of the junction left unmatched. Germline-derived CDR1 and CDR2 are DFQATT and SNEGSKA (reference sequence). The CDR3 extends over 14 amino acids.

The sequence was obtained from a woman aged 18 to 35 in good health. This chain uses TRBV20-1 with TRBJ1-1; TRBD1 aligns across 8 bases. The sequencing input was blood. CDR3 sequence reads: CSARGTGRSTEAFF. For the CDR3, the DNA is TGCAGTGCTAGAGGGACAGGGAGGAGCACTGAAGCTTTCTTT.